This passage covers 4 T cell receptor beta chains from one sample sequenced in a study of cytomegalovirus exposure and HLA in healthy donors. Libraries were prepared by immunoSEQ multiplex PCR; TCRdb keeps only in-frame clonotypes and omits some of them. The repertoire holds 130,000 or so clones, with 80% to 90% as singletons. Sequences were obtained from PBMCs. Receptor source: a woman between 18 and 30 years old in good health and CMV-seropositive.

The chain links TRBV28 to TRBJ1-4; TRBD1 might be the D (5 bases). Trimming removed 5 bases from V and 6 bases from J, with 16 bases in between. Germline-derived CDR1 and CDR2 are MDHEN and SYDVKM. This CDR3 comprises 15 residues. The CDR3 reads CASSTLYGGDEKLFF. Here the CDR3 DNA reads TGTGCCAGCAGTACACTCTACGGGGGGGATGAAAAACTGTTTTTT.

The chain recombines TRBV4-1 with TRBJ1-1; D gene unclear. The CDR3 is 16 residues long. Trimming removed 3 bases at V and 1 base at J, with 15 bases between. Per germline, CDR1 MGHRA and CDR2 YSYEKL. The CDR3 region has the DNA TGCGCCAGCAGCCATGGTCAAGGGAGGAGGAACACTGAAGCTTTCTTT. It encodes CASSHGQGRRNTEAFF.

This clone is a singleton in its sample. This rearrangement joins TRBV10-3 to TRBJ2-1; no reliable D call. The CDR3 is 20 residues long. V gave up 3 bases and J gave up 5 bases, with 29 bases separating them. Per germline, CDR1 ENHRY and CDR2 SYGVKD. The CDR3 protein is CAISEEWSHLPGSTNNEQFF. The CDR3 DNA is TGTGCCATCAGTGAAGAGTGGAGCCATTTGCCTGGGTCAACGAACAATGAGCAGTTCTTC.

This clone was picked up one time. The chain combines TRBV28 with TRBJ2-2, with D unresolved. The CDR3 runs to 15 residues. CDR1 and CDR2 from the germline V gene are MDHEN and SYDVKM. V was pared by 6 bases and J by 0 bases, with 11 bases between. CDR3: CASSPSAANTGELFF. CDR3 in DNA: TGTGCCAGCAGCCCGAGCGCAGCGAACACCGGGGAGCTGTTTTTT.